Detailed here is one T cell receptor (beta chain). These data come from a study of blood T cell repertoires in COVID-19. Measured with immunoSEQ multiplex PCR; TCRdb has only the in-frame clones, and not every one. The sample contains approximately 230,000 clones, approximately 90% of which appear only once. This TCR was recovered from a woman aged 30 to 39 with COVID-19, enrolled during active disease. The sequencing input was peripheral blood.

CDR3 bases: TGTGCCAGCAGCTCTACAGGGGGGATAGCGGGAGAGGGGTTGAATTTGGATACGCAGTATTTT. It is translated as CASSSTGGIAGEGLNLDTQYF. The chain joins TRBV7-6 to TRBJ2-3; D possibly corresponds to TRBD2 (9 bases). V lost 4 bases to trimming and J lost 6 bases, with 35 bases between them. This CDR3 has 21 residues. Germline V CDR1 and CDR2: SGHVS, FNYEAQ. The full variable domain, in which reference TRBV7-6 and TRBJ2-3 provide the parts outside the CDR3, is GAGVSQSPRYKVTKRGQDVALRCDPISGHVSLYWYRQALGQGPEFLTYFNYEAQQDKSGLPNDRFSAERPEGSISTLTIQRTEQRDSAMYRCASSSTGGIAGEGLNLDTQYFGPGTRLTVL.